This T cell receptor (beta chain) appears in the sequencing data of a study of CD8 T cells in Susac syndrome. Study-level information: Patients with Susac syndrome were, at the time of blood collection, therapy-naive, maintained on corticosteroids, or maintained on intravenous immunoglobulin alone.

The V end was cut by 5 bases, the J end by 1 base, with 15 bases between. Per germline, CDR1 SNHLY and CDR2 FYNNEI. The CDR3 has 16 amino acids. Diagnostic criteria for definite or probable disease, in their recently defined form, were met by the patients with Susac syndrome. FACS enriched CD8+ TEMRA cells, while bulk CD8+ and CD4+ were negatively isolated. cDNA came from around 0.5 to 1 ug RNA primed by random hexamers. Across 54 Vbeta and 13 Jbeta, TCR beta CDR3 was amplified with immunoSEQ multiplex PCR. TCRdb reprocessed the immunoSEQ multiplex PCR reads via MiXCR and lists one record per CDR3 protein. The sample has 210,000 or so distinct CDR3 sequences; about 95% are singletons.

J is TRBJ1-5 and V is TRBV2, with a weak D call TRBD1 (6 bases). The receptor was derived from a human donor with Susac syndrome. Sequenced sample: CD4+ T cells from PBMCs. This CDR3 is CASSRDTVFSNQPQHF. As DNA, the CDR3 is TGTGCCAGCAGTCGGGACACAGTCTTCAGCAATCAGCCCCAGCATTTT.